These T cell receptor beta chains were read from a single sample in a study of shared clonotypes between healthy human individuals. Repertoires were generated with immunoSEQ multiplex PCR, while TCRdb's copy carries only in-frame clones and drops some. The top ten clones hold about 0.34% of a sample with over a million clones, roughly 98.5% of them seen once. Sequenced: naive CD4+ T cells sorted from blood. The receptors were gathered from a man aged 30 to 39 in good health. Both conserved end residues are part of each CDR3. D genes are given only for firm matches. Size values are once, few and many counts, or a class for expanded clones, and some rows have none.

clone size	V gene	J gene	D gene	CDR3 DNA	CDR3 protein
-	TRBV9	TRBJ2-1	-	TGTGCCAGCAGTCCCATTGGGGCCTACAATGAGCAGTTCTTC	CASSPIGAYNEQFF
-	TRBV6-6	TRBJ2-7	TRBD1	TGTGCCAGCAGTTACCTCGGGACAGGGGTCTACGAGCAGTACTTC	CASSYLGTGVYEQYF
-	TRBV6-6	TRBJ2-7	-	TGTGCCAGCACATCGAGCTCCTACGAGCAGTACTTC	CASTSSSYEQYF
-	TRBV18	TRBJ1-3	-	TGTGCCAGCTCACCCGAGGGGGGAAACACCATATATTTT	CASSPEGGNTIYF
once	TRBV18	TRBJ1-1	TRBD1	TGTGCCAGCTCACCAAGGGGGACAGGTGTGATGAACACTGAAGCTTTCTTT	CASSPRGTGVMNTEAFF
-	TRBV4-1	TRBJ1-2	-	TGCGCCAGCAGCCAAGATCAGACAGCAGGACGCGTCTATGGCTACACCTTC	CASSQDQTAGRVYGYTF
-	TRBV23-1	TRBJ2-1	-	TGCGCCAGCAGTCCCCTGAAGGGCTTGTGGGAGTCCCATGAGCAGTTCTTC	CASSPLKGLWESHEQFF
-	TRBV5-1	TRBJ2-5	TRBD2	TGCGCCAGCAGCTTTAGCGGGAGGGGAGAGACCCAGTACTTC	CASSFSGRGETQYF
-	TRBV7-2	TRBJ2-2	TRBD2	TGTGCCAGCAGTCTTAGCGGGAGGGTCTACACCGGGGAGCTGTTTTTT	CASSLSGRVYTGELFF
-	TRBV28	TRBJ1-5	-	TGTGCCAGCCAAGGACAGCCTTATAGCAATCAGCCCCAGCATTTT	CASQGQPYSNQPQHF
-	TRBV6-5	TRBJ2-1	TRBD2	TGTGCCAGCAGTTCCTGGAGCGGGAGCGTTAACAATGAGCAGTTCTTC	CASSSWSGSVNNEQFF
-	TRBV6-4	TRBJ2-7	-	TGTGCCAGCAGTGACTCACGTGGGCAGACCTCCGACGAGCAGTACTTC	CASSDSRGQTSDEQYF